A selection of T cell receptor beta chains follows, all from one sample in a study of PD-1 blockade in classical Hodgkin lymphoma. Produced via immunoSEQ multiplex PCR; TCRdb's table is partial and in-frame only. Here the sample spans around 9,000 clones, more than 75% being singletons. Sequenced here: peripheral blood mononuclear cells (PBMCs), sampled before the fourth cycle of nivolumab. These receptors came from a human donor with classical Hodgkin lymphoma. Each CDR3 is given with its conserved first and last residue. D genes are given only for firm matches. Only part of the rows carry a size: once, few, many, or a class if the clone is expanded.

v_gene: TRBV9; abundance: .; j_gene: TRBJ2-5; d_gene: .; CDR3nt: TGTGCCAGCAGCGTCAGGAGTTTCCCAGAGACCCAGTACTTC; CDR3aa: CASSVRSFPETQYF
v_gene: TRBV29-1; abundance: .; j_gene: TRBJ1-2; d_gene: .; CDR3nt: TGCAGCGGTTCGGACAGTCGGCGGGGTGGCTACACCTTC; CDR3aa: CSGSDSRRGGYTF
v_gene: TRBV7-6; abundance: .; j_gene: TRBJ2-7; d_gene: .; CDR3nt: TGTGCCAGCAGCTTAGTCTCTGGTGCCGAGCAGTACTTC; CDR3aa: CASSLVSGAEQYF
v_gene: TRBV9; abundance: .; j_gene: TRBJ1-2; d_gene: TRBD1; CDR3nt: TGTGCCAGCAGCGCACCCAGGGACAGTACTAACTATGGCTACACCTTC; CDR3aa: CASSAPRDSTNYGYTF
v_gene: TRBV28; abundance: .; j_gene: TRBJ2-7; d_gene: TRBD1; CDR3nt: TGTGCCAGCAGTCTCATGGACAGGGAACCCCTCTACGAGCAGTACTTC; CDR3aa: CASSLMDREPLYEQYF
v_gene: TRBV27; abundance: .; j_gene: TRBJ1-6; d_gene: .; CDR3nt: TGTGCCAGCGGGGTCTATAATTCACCCCTCCACTTT; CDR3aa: CASGVYNSPLHF
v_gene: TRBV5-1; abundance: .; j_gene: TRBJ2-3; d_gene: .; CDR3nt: TGCGCCAGCAGAGAGCGGAGCACAGATACGCAGTATTTT; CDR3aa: CASRERSTDTQYF
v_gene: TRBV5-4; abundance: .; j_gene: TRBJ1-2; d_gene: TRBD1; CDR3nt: TGTGCCAGCAGCTCCGACAGGGGTTATGGCTACACCTTC; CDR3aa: CASSSDRGYGYTF
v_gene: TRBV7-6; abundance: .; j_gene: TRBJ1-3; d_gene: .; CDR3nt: TGTGCCAGCAGCTTATCTTCTATCAACGGGGGAAACACCATATATTTT; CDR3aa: CASSLSSINGGNTIYF
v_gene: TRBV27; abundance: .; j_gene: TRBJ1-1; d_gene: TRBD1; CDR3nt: TGTGCCAGCACCACGGACAGGGGGAACACTGAAGCTTTCTTT; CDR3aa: CASTTDRGNTEAFF
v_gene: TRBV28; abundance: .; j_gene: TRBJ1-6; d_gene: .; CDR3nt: TGTGCCAGCAGTTTTCCCCAACAGGGTATCGGTTCACCCCTCCACTTT; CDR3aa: CASSFPQQGIGSPLHF
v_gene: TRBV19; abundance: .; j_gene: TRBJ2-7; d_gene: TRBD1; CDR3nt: TGTGCCAGTAGTAGACAGGGAACGCGGGAGCAGTACTTC; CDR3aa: CASSRQGTREQYF
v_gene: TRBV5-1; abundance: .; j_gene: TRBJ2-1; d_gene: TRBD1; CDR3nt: TGCGCCAGCAGCCCCGGGACAGGGGATGAGCAGTTCTTC; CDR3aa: CASSPGTGDEQFF
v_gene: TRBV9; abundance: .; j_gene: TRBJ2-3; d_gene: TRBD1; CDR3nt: TGTGCCAGCAGCGTTAGGACAGGGTTTTCTACAGATACGCAGTATTTT; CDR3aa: CASSVRTGFSTDTQYF
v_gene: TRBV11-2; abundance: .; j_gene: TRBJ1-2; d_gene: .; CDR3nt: TGTGCCAGCAGCTTGGGGAATGGCTACACCTTC; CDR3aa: CASSLGNGYTF
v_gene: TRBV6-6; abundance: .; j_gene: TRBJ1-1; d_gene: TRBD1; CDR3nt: TGTGCCAGCAGGACAGGGGAAACCGCTGAAGCTTTCTTT; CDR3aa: CASRTGETAEAFF
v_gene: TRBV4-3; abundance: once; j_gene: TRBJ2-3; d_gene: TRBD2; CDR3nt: TGCGCCAGCAGCCAAGGTTATAGCGGGGGAATAACAGATACGCAGTATTTT; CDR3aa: CASSQGYSGGITDTQYF
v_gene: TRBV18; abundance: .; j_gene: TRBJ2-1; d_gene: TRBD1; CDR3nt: TGTGCCAGCTCACCTAGACAGGGTAACTACAATGAGCAGTTCTTC; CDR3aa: CASSPRQGNYNEQFF
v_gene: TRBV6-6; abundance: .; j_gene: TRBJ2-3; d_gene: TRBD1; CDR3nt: TGTGCCAGCAGTTACCCAGGGGGCACGGAGTATTTT; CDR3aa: CASSYPGGTEYF
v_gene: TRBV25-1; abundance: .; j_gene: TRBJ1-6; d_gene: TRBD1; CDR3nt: TGTGCCAGTAACCCCGGGACAGGGTGGAATTCACCCCTCCACTTT; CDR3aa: CASNPGTGWNSPLHF
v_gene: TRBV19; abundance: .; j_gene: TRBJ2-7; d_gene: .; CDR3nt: TGTGCCAGTAGTATACCAGGGACACGTGCCTACGAGCAGTACTTC; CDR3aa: CASSIPGTRAYEQYF
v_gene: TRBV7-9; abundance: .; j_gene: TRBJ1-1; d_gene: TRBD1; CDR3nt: TGTGCCAGCAGCCATGGGACAGGGACCACTGAAGCTTTCTTT; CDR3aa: CASSHGTGTTEAFF
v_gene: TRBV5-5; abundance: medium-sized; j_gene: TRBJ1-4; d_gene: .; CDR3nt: TGTGCCAGCAGCTTTATGAATGAAAAACTGTTTTTT; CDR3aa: CASSFMNEKLFF
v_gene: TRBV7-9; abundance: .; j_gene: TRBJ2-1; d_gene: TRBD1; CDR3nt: TGTGCCAGCAGCTTAGGGGGCAACAGGGGATACAATGAGCAGTTCTTC; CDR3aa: CASSLGGNRGYNEQFF
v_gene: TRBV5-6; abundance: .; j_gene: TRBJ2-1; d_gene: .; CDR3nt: TGTGCCAGCAGCTCGCTGGCAATTTACAATGAGCAGTTCTTC; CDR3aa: CASSSLAIYNEQFF
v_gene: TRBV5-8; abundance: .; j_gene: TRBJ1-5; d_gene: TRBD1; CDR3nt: TGTGCCAGCAGCTTGGAGACAGGGGCGGATCAGCCCCAGCATTTT; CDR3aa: CASSLETGADQPQHF
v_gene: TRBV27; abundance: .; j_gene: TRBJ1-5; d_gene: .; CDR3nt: TGTGCCAGCAGTTTATCCGGTGAAAGCAATCAGCCCCAGCATTTT; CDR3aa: CASSLSGESNQPQHF
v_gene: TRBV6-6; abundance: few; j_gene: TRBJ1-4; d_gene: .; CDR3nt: TGTGCCAGCCTTGCCGGCGAAAAACTGTTTTTT; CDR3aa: CASLAGEKLFF
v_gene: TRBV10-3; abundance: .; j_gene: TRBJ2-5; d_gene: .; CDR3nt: TGTGCCATCAGTGAAGAGGGGAACCTAGAGACCCAGTACTTC; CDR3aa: CAISEEGNLETQYF
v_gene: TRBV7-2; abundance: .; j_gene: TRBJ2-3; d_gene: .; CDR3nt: TGTGCCGGCAGCTTACTAGGGACAGATACGCAGTATTTT; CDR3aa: CAGSLLGTDTQYF
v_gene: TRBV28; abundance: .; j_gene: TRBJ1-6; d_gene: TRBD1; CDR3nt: TGTGCCAGCAGTTTGGGGACAGGGGCCTTCGGCTCCTATAATTCACCCCTCCACTTT; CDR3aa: CASSLGTGAFGSYNSPLHF